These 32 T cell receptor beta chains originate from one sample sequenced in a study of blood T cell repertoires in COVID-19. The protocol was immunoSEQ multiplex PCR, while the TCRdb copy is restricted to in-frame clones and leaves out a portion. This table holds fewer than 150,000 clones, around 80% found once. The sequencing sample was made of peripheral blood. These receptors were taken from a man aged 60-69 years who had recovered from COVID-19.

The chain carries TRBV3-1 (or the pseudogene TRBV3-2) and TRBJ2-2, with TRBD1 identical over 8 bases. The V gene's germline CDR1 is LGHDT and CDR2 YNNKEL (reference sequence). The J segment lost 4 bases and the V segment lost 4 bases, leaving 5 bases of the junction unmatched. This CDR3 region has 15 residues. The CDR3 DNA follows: TGTGCCAGCAGCCGTTGGACAGGGAGCACCGGGGAGCTGTTTTTT. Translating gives CASSRWTGSTGELFF.

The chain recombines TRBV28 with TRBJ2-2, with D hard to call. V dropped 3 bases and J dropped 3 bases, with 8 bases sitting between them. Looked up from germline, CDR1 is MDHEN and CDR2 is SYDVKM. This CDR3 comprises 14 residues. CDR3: CASSFTRYTGELFF. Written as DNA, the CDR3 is TGTGCCAGCAGTTTTACCAGGTACACCGGGGAGCTGTTTTTT.

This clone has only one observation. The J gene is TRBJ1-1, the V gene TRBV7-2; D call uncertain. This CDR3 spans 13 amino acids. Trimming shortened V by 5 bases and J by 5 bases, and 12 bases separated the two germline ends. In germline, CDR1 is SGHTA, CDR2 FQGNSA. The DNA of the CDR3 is TGTGCCAGCAGCCCGAACGCCGGGACTGAAGCTTTCTTT. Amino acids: CASSPNAGTEAFF. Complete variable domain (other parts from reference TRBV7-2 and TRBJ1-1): GAGVSQSPSNKVTEKGKDVELRCDPISGHTALYWYRQSLGQGLEFLIYFQGNSAPDKSGLPSDRFSAERTGGSVSTLTIQRTQQEDSAVYLCASSPNAGTEAFFGQGTRLTVV.

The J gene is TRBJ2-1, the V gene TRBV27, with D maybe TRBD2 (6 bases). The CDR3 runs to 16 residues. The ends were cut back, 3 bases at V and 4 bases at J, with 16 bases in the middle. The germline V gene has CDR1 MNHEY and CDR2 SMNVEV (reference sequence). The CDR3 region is CASSFHVIGGYNEQFF. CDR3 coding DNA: TGTGCCAGCAGTTTTCATGTGATCGGGGGATACAATGAGCAGTTCTTC.

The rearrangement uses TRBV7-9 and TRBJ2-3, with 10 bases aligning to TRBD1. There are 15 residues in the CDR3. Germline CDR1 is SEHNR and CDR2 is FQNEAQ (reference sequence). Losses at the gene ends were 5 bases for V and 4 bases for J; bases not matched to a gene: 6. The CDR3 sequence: CASSPGTGVPDTQYF. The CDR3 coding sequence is TGTGCCAGCAGCCCCGGGACAGGGGTTCCAGATACGCAGTATTTT.

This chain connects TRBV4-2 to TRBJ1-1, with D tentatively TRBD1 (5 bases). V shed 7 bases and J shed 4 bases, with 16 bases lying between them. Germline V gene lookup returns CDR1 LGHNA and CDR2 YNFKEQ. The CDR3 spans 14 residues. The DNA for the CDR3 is TGTGCCAGCAACGAGGACACTCGAGCCACTGAAGCTTTCTTT. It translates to CASNEDTRATEAFF.

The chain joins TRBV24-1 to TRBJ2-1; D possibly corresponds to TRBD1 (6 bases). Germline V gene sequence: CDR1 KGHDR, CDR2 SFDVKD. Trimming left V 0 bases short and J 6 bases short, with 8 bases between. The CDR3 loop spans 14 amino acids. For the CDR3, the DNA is TGTGCCACCAGTGATTTGGGACAGATCAATGAGCAGTTCTTC. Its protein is CATSDLGQINEQFF.

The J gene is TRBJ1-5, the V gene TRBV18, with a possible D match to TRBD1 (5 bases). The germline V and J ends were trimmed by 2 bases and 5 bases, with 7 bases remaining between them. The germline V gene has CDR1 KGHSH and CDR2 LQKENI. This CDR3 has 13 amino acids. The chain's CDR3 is CASSPWGDQPQHF. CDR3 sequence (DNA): TGTGCCAGCTCACCATGGGGGGATCAGCCCCAGCATTTT.

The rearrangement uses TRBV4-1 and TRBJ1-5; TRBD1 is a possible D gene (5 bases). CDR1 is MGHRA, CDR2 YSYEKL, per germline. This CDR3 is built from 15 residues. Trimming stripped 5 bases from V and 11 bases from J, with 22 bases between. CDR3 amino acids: CASSSRDSWDSSQHF. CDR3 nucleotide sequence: TGCGCCAGCAGCTCTCGGGACTCCTGGGATAGTTCCCAGCATTTT.

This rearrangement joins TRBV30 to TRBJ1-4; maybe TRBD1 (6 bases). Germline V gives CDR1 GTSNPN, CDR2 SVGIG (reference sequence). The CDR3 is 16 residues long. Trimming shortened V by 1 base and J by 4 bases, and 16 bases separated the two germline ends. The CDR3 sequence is CAWSAGADILNEKLFF. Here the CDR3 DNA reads TGTGCCTGGAGTGCAGGGGCTGACATACTTAATGAAAAACTGTTTTTT.

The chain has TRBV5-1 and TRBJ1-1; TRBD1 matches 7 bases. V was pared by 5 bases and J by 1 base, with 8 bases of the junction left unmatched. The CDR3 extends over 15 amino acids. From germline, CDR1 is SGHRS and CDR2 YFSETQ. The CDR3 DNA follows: TGCGCCAGCAGGCAAACCGGGACAGAGAACACTGAAGCTTTCTTT. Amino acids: CASRQTGTENTEAFF. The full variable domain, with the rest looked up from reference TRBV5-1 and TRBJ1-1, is KAGVTQTPRYLIKTRGQQVTLSCSPISGHRSVSWYQQTPGQGLQFLFEYFSETQRNKGNFPGRFSGRQFSNSRSEMNVSTLELGDSALYLCASRQTGTENTEAFFGQGTRLTVV.

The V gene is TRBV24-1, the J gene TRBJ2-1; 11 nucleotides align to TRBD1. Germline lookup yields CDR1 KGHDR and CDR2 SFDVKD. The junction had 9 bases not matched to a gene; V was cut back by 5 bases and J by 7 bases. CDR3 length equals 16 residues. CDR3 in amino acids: CATSGTGTGGGNEQFF. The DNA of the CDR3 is TGTGCCACCAGTGGCACCGGGACAGGGGGTGGTAATGAGCAGTTCTTC.

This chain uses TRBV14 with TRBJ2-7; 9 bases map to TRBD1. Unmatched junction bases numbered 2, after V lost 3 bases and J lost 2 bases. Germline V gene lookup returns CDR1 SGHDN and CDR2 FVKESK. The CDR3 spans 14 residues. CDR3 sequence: CASSQDRGPYEQYF. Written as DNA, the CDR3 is TGTGCCAGCAGCCAGGACAGGGGCCCCTACGAGCAGTACTTC.

The CDR3 region is CASSLAQGASYEQYF. The CDR3 nucleotides are TGTGCCAGCAGTTTAGCACAGGGGGCCTCCTACGAGCAGTACTTC. V is TRBV28 and J is TRBJ2-7; TRBD1 matches 9 bases. The CDR3 length is 15 residues. CDR1 and CDR2 (germline): MDHEN, SYDVKM. After removal of 2 bases from V and 0 bases from J, the junction contained 2 bases not matched to a gene.

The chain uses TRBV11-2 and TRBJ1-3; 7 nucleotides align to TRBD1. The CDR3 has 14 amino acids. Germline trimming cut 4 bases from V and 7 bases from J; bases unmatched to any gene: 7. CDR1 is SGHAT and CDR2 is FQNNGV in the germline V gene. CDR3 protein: CASSSYRGDNTIYF. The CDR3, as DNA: TGTGCCAGCAGCTCTTACAGGGGTGATAACACCATATATTTT.

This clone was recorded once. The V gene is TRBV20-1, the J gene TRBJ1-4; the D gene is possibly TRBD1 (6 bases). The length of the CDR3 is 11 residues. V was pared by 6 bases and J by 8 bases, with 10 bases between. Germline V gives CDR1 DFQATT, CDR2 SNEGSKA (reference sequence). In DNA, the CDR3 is TGCAGTGCCGCCACAGGGGAAAAACTGTTTTTT. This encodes CSAATGEKLFF.

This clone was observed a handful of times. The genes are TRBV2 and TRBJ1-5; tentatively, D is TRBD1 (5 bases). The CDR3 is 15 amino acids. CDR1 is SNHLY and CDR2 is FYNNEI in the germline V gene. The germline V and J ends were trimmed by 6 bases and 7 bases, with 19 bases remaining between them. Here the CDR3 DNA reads TGTGCCAGCAGCGTTCAGGTTTCGGGGGTACAGCCCCAGCATTTT. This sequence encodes CASSVQVSGVQPQHF.

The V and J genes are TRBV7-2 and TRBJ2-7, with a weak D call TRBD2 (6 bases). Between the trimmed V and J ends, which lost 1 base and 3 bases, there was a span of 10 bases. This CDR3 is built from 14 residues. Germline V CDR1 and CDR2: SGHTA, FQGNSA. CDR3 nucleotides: TGTGCCAGCAGCTTAGGACATAGCGGCTACGAGCAGTACTTC. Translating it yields CASSLGHSGYEQYF.

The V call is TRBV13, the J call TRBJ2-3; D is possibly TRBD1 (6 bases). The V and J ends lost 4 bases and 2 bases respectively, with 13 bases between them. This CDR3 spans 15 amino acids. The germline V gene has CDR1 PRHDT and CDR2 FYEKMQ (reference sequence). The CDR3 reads CASSSGAVPTDTQYF. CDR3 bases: TGTGCCAGCAGCTCAGGGGCAGTACCCACAGATACGCAGTATTTT.

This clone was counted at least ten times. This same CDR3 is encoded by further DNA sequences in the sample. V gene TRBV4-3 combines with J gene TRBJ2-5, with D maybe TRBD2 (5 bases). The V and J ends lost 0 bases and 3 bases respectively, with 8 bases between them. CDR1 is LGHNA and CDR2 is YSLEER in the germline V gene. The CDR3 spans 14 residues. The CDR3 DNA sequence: TGCGCCAGCAGCCAAGACACCGGGAAAGAGACCCAGTACTTC. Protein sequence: CASSQDTGKETQYF.

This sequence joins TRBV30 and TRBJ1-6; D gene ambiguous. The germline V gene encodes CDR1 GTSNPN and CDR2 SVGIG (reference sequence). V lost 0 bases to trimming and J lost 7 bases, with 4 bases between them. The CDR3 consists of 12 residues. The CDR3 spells CAWSVGNSPLHF. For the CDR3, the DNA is TGTGCCTGGAGTGTGGGCAATTCACCCCTCCACTTT.

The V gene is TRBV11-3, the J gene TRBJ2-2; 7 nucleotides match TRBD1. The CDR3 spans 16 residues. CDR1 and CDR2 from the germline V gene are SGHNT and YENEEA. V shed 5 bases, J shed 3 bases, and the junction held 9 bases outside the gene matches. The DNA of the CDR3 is TGTGCCAGCAGCCGGCGACAGGGTCGCGACACCGGGGAGCTGTTTTTT. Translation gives CASSRRQGRDTGELFF. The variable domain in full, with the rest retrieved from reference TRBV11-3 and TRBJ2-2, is EAGVVQSPRYKIIEKKQPVAFWCNPISGHNTLYWYLQNLGQGPELLIRYENEEAVDDSQLPKDRFSAERLKGVDSTLKIQPAELGDSAVYLCASSRRQGRDTGELFFGEGSRLTVL.

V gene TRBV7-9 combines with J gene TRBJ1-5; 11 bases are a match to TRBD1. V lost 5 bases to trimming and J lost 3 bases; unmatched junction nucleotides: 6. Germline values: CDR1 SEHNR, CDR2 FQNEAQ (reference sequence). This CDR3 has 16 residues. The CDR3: CASSAGTGGYNQPQHF. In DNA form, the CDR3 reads TGTGCCAGCAGCGCTGGGACAGGGGGGTACAATCAGCCCCAGCATTTT.

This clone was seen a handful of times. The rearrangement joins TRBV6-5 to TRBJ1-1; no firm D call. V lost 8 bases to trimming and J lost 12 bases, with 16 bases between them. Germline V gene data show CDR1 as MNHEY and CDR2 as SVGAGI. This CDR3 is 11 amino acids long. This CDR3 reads CASSPVGVTFF. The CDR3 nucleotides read TGTGCCAGCTCCCCCGTCGGTGTTACTTTCTTT.

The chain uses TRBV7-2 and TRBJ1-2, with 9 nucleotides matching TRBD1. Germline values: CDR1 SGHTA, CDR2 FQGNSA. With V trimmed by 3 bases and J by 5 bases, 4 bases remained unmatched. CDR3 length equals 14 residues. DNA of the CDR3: TGTGCCAGCAGCTTGGACAGGGGTTCTTATGGCTACACCTTC. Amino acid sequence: CASSLDRGSYGYTF.

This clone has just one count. Here the CDR3 DNA reads TGTGCCAGCAGCCCTAATAGCCCGGGCGGGGAGCTGTTTTTT. Translated: CASSPNSPGGELFF. The chain uses TRBV7-2 and TRBJ2-2; no definite D call. The V gene's germline CDR1 is SGHTA and CDR2 FQGNSA. Trimming pared 5 bases from V and 7 bases from J, leaving 14 bases between. CDR3 length equals 14 residues.

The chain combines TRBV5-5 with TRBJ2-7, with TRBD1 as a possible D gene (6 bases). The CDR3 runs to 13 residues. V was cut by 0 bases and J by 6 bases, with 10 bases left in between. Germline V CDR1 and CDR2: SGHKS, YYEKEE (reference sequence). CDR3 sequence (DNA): TGTGCCAGCAGCTTGGACTTGGGGGCCGAGCAGTACTTC. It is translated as CASSLDLGAEQYF.

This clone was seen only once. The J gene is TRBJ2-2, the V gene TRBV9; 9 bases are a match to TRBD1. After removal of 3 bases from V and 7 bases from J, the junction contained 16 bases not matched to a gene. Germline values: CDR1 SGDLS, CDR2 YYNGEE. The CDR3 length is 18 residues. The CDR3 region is CASSGGQGTIRTYGELFF. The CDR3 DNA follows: TGTGCCAGCAGCGGTGGACAGGGGACCATCCGAACCTACGGGGAGCTGTTTTTT. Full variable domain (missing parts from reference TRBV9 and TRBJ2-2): DSGVTQTPKHLITATGQRVTLRCSPRSGDLSVYWYQQSLDQGLQFLIQYYNGEERAKGNILERFSAQQFPDLHSELNLSSLELGDSALYFCASSGGQGTIRTYGELFFGEGSRLTVL.

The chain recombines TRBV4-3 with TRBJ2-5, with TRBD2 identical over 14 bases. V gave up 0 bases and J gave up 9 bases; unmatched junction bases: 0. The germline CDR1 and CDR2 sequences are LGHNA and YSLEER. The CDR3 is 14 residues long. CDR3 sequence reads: CASSQETSGRAQYF. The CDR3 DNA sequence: TGCGCCAGCAGCCAAGAGACTAGCGGGAGGGCCCAGTACTTC.

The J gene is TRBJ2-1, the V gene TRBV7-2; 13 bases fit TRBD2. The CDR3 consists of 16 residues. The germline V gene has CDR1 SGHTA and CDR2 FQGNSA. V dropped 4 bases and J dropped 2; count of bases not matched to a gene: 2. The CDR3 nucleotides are TGTGCCAGCAGCTCACTAGCGGGGGGGACCTACAATGAGCAGTTCTTC. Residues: CASSSLAGGTYNEQFF.

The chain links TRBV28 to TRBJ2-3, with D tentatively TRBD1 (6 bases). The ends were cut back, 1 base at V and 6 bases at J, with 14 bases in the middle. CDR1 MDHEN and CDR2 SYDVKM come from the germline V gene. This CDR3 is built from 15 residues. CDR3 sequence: CASSLLQGGADTQYF. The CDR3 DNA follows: TGTGCCAGCAGTTTATTACAGGGCGGAGCGGATACGCAGTATTTT.

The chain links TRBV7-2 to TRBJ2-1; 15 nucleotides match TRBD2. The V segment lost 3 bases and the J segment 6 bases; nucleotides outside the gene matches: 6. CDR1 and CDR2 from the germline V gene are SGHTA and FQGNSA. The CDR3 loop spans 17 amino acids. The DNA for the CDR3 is TGTGCCAGCAGCTTGCGAGGGGGACTAGCGGGAGGCAATGAGCAGTTCTTC. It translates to CASSLRGGLAGGNEQFF.